These 17 T cell receptor beta chains came from one sample sequenced in a study of T cell responses to AZD1222 COVID-19 vaccine. Profiled with immunoSEQ multiplex PCR; TCRdb holds only in-frame clones, not every one. The sample carries approximately 200,000 clones, around 86% recorded once. The material was peripheral blood, obtained on day 0 of MenACWY control vaccination. The receptor set was obtained from an adult in good health.

The chain is built from TRBV28 and TRBJ2-3; D unclear. The CDR3 has 14 residues. Germline V CDR1 and CDR2: MDHEN, SYDVKM. The germline V and J ends were trimmed by 4 bases and 3 bases, with 11 bases remaining between them. The CDR3 region is CASSWDISTDTQYF. The CDR3 coding sequence is TGTGCCAGCAGTTGGGATATATCAACAGATACGCAGTATTTT.

The chain uses TRBV6-5 and TRBJ2-1; no firm D call. Trimming removed 0 bases from V and 7 bases from J, with 10 bases in between. The V gene's germline CDR1 is MNHEY and CDR2 SVGAGI. The CDR3 extends over 14 amino acids. This chain's CDR3 is CASSYSHASNEQFF. The CDR3 DNA follows: TGTGCCAGCAGTTACTCCCACGCATCTAATGAGCAGTTCTTC.

The chain combines TRBV30 with TRBJ2-3; D ambiguous. CDR1 GTSNPN and CDR2 SVGIG come from the germline V gene (reference sequence). CDR3 length: 14 residues. Trimming removed 2 bases from V and 3 bases from J, with 12 bases in between. In DNA, the CDR3 is TGTGCCTGGAGTCCCACGATGGGGACAGATACGCAGTATTTT. This codes for CAWSPTMGTDTQYF.

This chain's CDR3 is CASSLTGKGTGELFF. The CDR3, as DNA: TGTGCCAGCAGCTTAACAGGAAAGGGGACCGGGGAGCTGTTTTTT. The genes are TRBV7-2 and TRBJ2-2, with D maybe TRBD1 (5 bases). This CDR3 contains 15 residues. Trimming pared 2 bases from V and 5 bases from J, leaving 12 bases between. The V gene's germline CDR1 is SGHTA and CDR2 FQGNSA.

The V gene is TRBV7-2, the J gene TRBJ2-5, with D unclear. Trimming cost V 1 base and J 2 bases, with 11 bases left between them. The CDR3 loop spans 15 amino acids. CDR1 and CDR2 (germline): SGHTA, FQGNSA. CDR3 residues: CASSLGAVQQETQYF. The CDR3 DNA follows: TGTGCCAGCAGCTTAGGTGCGGTACAACAAGAGACCCAGTACTTC.

The chain joins TRBV9 to TRBJ1-3, with TRBD1 matching over 9 bases. The V segment lost 4 bases and the J segment 0 bases; nucleotides outside the gene matches: 8. This CDR3 spans 17 amino acids. CDR1 SGDLS and CDR2 YYNGEE come from the germline V gene. DNA for the CDR3: TGTGCCAGCAGCCCGAGGGACAGGGCGAGCTCTGGAAACACCATATATTTT. Protein product: CASSPRDRASSGNTIYF.

The chain is built from TRBV7-2 and TRBJ1-2; the match to TRBD1 covers 9 bases. V trimming: 1 base; J trimming: 0 bases; junction bases outside the gene matches: 12. This CDR3 spans 19 amino acids. Germline values: CDR1 SGHTA, CDR2 FQGNSA. As DNA, the CDR3 is TGTGCCAGCAGCTTAGAGGCTCGGGGACAGGGCCTCGCTAACTATGGCTACACCTTC. Protein sequence: CASSLEARGQGLANYGYTF.

The chain is built from TRBV28 and TRBJ1-5, with D maybe TRBD1 (5 bases). Germline loops: CDR1 MDHEN, CDR2 SYDVKM. Trimming removed 5 bases from V and 6 bases from J, with 17 bases in between. The CDR3 spans 15 residues. In DNA form, the CDR3 reads TGTGCCAGCAGTCCCCCCGTGGGGGTGGCTCAGCCCCAGCATTTT. Amino acid sequence: CASSPPVGVAQPQHF.

The gene calls are TRBV12-3 or TRBV12-4 and TRBJ1-2; 7 nucleotides align to TRBD1. The junction had 4 bases not matched to a gene; V was cut back by 5 bases and J by 4 bases. This CDR3 is 13 amino acids long. The CDR3 reads CASSKDRIYGYTF. CDR3 nucleotides: TGTGCCAGCAGTAAGGACAGGATCTATGGCTACACCTTC.

The V gene is TRBV20-1, the J gene TRBJ2-3, with D hard to call. Trimming shortened V by 4 bases and J by 7 bases, and 6 bases separated the two germline ends. Per the germline V gene, CDR1 is DFQATT and CDR2 is SNEGSKA (reference sequence). This CDR3 spans 10 amino acids. CDR3 bases: TGCAGTGCTATGAGGAATACGCAGTATTTT. Translated, it gives CSAMRNTQYF.

A single count supports this clone. V is TRBV14 and J is TRBJ2-1; TRBD1 might be the D (7 bases). The CDR3 is 15 residues long. The ends were cut back, 6 bases at V and 1 base at J, with 13 bases in the middle. Looked up from germline, CDR1 is SGHDN and CDR2 is FVKESK. The CDR3 region has the DNA TGTGCCAGCAGGCAGACAGGGAGGTCCTACAATGAGCAGTTCTTC. This translates into CASRQTGRSYNEQFF. Full variable domain (remainder filled in from reference TRBV14 and TRBJ2-1): EAGVTQFPSHSVIEKGQTVTLRCDPISGHDNLYWYRRVMGKEIKFLLHFVKESKQDESGMPNNRFLAERTGGTYSTLKVQPAELEDSGVYFCASRQTGRSYNEQFFGPGTRLTVL.

V gene TRBV18 combines with J gene TRBJ2-5; 8 positions agree with TRBD2. Germline loops: CDR1 KGHSH, CDR2 LQKENI. The CDR3 is made up of 17 amino acids. V shed 6 bases and J 3 bases; nucleotides not matched to a gene: 15. The chain's CDR3 is CASSGTYPGGAEETQYF. The CDR3 bases are TGTGCCAGCTCGGGCACATATCCGGGAGGGGCAGAAGAGACCCAGTACTTC.

The chain has TRBV2 and TRBJ1-5; D call uncertain. The CDR3 covers 14 residues. The V and J ends lost 4 bases and 0 bases respectively, with 7 bases between them. The V gene's germline CDR1 is SNHLY and CDR2 FYNNEI. CDR3 DNA sequence: TGTGCCAGCAGTGCGGGCGGTAGCAATCAGCCCCAGCATTTT. Encoded protein: CASSAGGSNQPQHF.

This clone was detected only once. The chain has TRBV29-1 and TRBJ2-3; tentative D call: TRBD2 (6 bases). Germline assignment: CDR1 SQVTM and CDR2 ANQGSEA. The V gene lost 0 bases and the J gene lost 4 bases, with 8 bases spanning the gap. This CDR3 contains 13 residues. The CDR3 bases are TGCAGCGTTGAAGATCCGGGGGCAGATACGCAGTATTTT. Translation: CSVEDPGADTQYF.

This chain connects TRBV5-4 to TRBJ1-3, with 7 bases identical to TRBD1. Looked up from germline, CDR1 is SGHNT and CDR2 is YYREEE (reference sequence). This CDR3 is built from 15 residues. V lost 4 bases to trimming and J lost 2 bases; unmatched junction nucleotides: 6. CDR3 nucleotides: TGTGCCAGCAGCCTCGACAGGGACCCTGGAAACACCATATATTTT. This gives the protein CASSLDRDPGNTIYF.

The gene calls are TRBV9 and TRBJ2-7; the match to TRBD1 covers 10 bases. Germline trimming cut 3 bases from V and 2 bases from J; bases unmatched to any gene: 8. CDR1 and CDR2 (germline): SGDLS, YYNGEE. This CDR3 has 16 amino acids. CDR3 coding DNA: TGTGCCAGCAGCGCCGGGGGGGACAGGGGCACCTACGAGCAGTACTTC. As protein: CASSAGGDRGTYEQYF.

This clone was seen only a few times. The same CDR3 can be traced to other DNA sequences in this sample. The gene calls are TRBV2 and TRBJ1-1, with 8 nucleotides matching TRBD1. The germline V gene encodes CDR1 SNHLY and CDR2 FYNNEI. CDR3 size: 13 residues. The V segment lost 6 bases and the J segment 2 bases; nucleotides outside the gene matches: 2. CDR3 loop: CASSGQGNTEAFF. Here the CDR3 DNA reads TGTGCCAGCAGCGGACAGGGAAACACTGAAGCTTTCTTT.